The clone carrying this T cell receptor (beta chain) appeared once. Its target is unknown. This entry belongs to a study of cytomegalovirus exposure and HLA in healthy donors. The PCR was carried out with 60 Vbeta primers and 13 Jbeta primers. The data were produced by immunoSEQ multiplex PCR, yet TCRdb's version contains in-frame clones alone and is incomplete. The table lists 150,000 or so clones, 80% of them singletons. Study outcomes and limitations: Later work associated more than 15,000 TCR beta sequences with HLA alleles at 0.05 false discovery rate. TCR beta sequences reportedly predicted most subjects' HLA-A and HLA-B alleles accurately. In a later analysis, DRB1 alleles had the most associated TCRs; HLA-C alleles the fewest.

V dropped 0 bases and J dropped 7 bases, with 9 bases sitting between them. Germline CDR1 GTSNPN, CDR2 SVGIG (reference sequence). The CDR3 contains 13 residues. The chain employs TRBV30 and TRBJ2-2; possibly TRBD1 for D (5 bases). Input material: PBMCs. The sequence came from a woman between 40 and 50 years old in good health and CMV-seronegative. The CDR3: CAWSVAGHGELFF. The CDR3 region has the DNA TGTGCCTGGAGTGTAGCAGGGCACGGGGAGCTGTTTTTT.